A selection of T cell receptor beta chains follows, all from one sample in a study of blood T cell repertoires in COVID-19. TCRdb keeps only in-frame clones here, not all; method: immunoSEQ multiplex PCR. Of under 150,000 clones in the sample, 79% were seen once. The sequenced sample was peripheral blood. These receptor sequences come from a man aged 60 to 75 with acute or convalescent COVID-19. Each CDR3 is given without its conserved first and last residue. Part of the rows lack a size; the others show once, few, many or a class for expanded clones.

clone size	V gene	CDR3 protein
once	TRBV19	ASSNPRTGLIGEKLF
NA	TRBV5-1	ASSNTGRAF
NA	TRBV12-3/TRBV12-4	ASSNRLLAF
NA	TRBV12-3/TRBV12-4	ASSLTGTGELF
NA	TRBV5-4	ASSLGVQGALEQY
NA	TRBV11-1	ASSPASGRNQETQY
NA	TRBV5-6	ASSLGWEGAYEQY
NA	TRBV15	ATRTSGVPNEKLF
NA	TRBV11-1	ASSLDNRGNTIY
NA	TRBV19	ASKGGGQPQH
NA	TRBV19	ASSSDGPGELF
NA	TRBV6-1	ASSDRVATNEKLF
NA	TRBV2	ASSGGTVSYEQY
NA	TRBV7-8	ASSPRLAGGTDTQY
NA	TRBV6-6	ASSGIYNSPLH
NA	TRBV3-1/TRBV3-2	ASSYTRRDTFLTSNQPQH
NA	TRBV11-3	ASSLGDRSTDTQY
few	TRBV28	ASREGQGNYGYT
NA	TRBV7-2	ASSPGGPGTDTQY
NA	TRBV24-1	ATSPRTADTQY
once	TRBV6-6	ASSYPSSGSTDTQY
NA	TRBV28	ASNLAGQGNYNEQF
few	TRBV19	ASSMGDYRDYGYT
NA	TRBV19	ASSISHNTGELF
NA	TRBV5-4	ASSQGLAGETQY
NA	TRBV5-5	ASSLAPLEGGYGYT
NA	TRBV3-1/TRBV3-2	ASSQTSGGNQPQH
NA	TRBV18	ASSHFEGSPLH
NA	TRBV28	ATDPGQANEAF
NA	TRBV7-8	ASLKGAGGLREQF
NA	TRBV4-2	ASSQDLLAGEQF
NA	TRBV28	ASSEPEDYGYT
NA	TRBV9	ASSVATLGVDTQY
NA	TRBV4-1	ASSHPGQGRTEAF
NA	TRBV5-1	ASSLDLVYNSPLH
NA	TRBV28	ASSSAYEQY
NA	TRBV29-1	SVVTELAGRAKNIQY
NA	TRBV7-2	ASSLFLASGIPDTQY
NA	TRBV19	ASRSGQVNTEAF
NA	TRBV19	ASSIDTASYEQY
NA	TRBV7-2	ASSLNEVGAGEQY
NA	TRBV27	ASSFLANGVAVKNIQY
NA	TRBV9	ASSVGVSGSWRGNEQF
NA	TRBV5-1	ASSLEPLEWRRSYNEQF
NA	TRBV28	ASSLTGVYEQY
NA	TRBV16	ASSRYRTEAF
NA	TRBV7-6	ASSLGELGTEAF
NA	TRBV9	ASSAGNGASGRVRNEQF
NA	TRBV27	ASSWDIADTQY
NA	TRBV14	ASSWDRNSPLH
NA	TRBV29-1	SVGRGNQPQH
NA	TRBV28	ASSSKSRGSYGYT
NA	TRBV5-1	ASSLAGGRVYNEQF
NA	TRBV6-2/TRBV6-3	ASSRDRRNTEAF
NA	TRBV30	AWSVDPRGHEQF
few	TRBV28	ASRLSGGSYNEQF
NA	TRBV4-1	ASSRSAGGLEPQH
NA	TRBV9	ASSVQMNTEAF
few	TRBV28	ASNSAGTGEGKLF